This TCR beta chain was sequenced during a study of blood T cell repertoires in COVID-19. Overall study: PBMCs, B-cell-depleted T cells, or T cells provided the cDNA or gDNA that made up the material.

Germline loops: CDR1 MNHNY, CDR2 SVGAGI (reference sequence). The CDR3 sequence is 12 residues long. Losses at the gene ends were 5 bases for V and 6 bases for J; bases not matched to a gene: 1. Original data processing: By means of reference gene primer amplification, nucleated cell counts were estimated. Measured with immunoSEQ multiplex PCR; TCRdb has only the in-frame clones, and not every one. V and J calls and clone size come straight from that table; D and trimming were deduced from the DNA. The profile shows about 190,000 clones, around 82% of them singletons. The source of this sequence is an elderly woman with active or convalescent COVID-19. The genes are TRBV6-6 and TRBJ1-2; 9 nucleotides align to TRBD1. Material for sequencing was peripheral blood. CDR3 residues: CASSRTGDGYTF. The CDR3 region has the DNA TGTGCCAGCAGTAGGACAGGGGATGGCTACACCTTC.